There are many counts of the clone carrying this T cell receptor beta chain. Its antigen is not identified. Using RNA transcripts as the source, TCR beta CDR3 regions were amplified. In the first-round RT-PCR of the TCR CDR3, the HTBI primer set was used. TCRdb fed the multiplex PCR reads into MiXCR, producing one record per CDR3 protein. The sample carries roughly 330,000 distinct CDR3 sequences, around 17% recorded once. The CDR3 sequence is 14 residues long. The ends were cut back, 0 bases at V and 3 bases at J, with 7 bases in the middle. Germline V gives CDR1 SGHDT, CDR2 YYEEEE. No ophthalmopathy progression within 18 months constituted stable Graves' hyperthyroidism. Fresh peripheral blood, under 11 ml, yielded the PBMCs. The data stem from a study of T cells in Graves' hyperthyroidism and ophthalmopathy. Points from the study as a whole: Ophthalmopathy got predicted by the model a median about six months before its onset.

The chain recombines TRBV5-6 with TRBJ1-5; D not resolved. The sequenced sample was blood. This clonotype originated in a man aged 30 to 45 with Graves' hyperthyroidism. CDR3 sequence reads: CASSLGGTNQPQHF. The CDR3 bases are TGTGCCAGCAGCTTGGGGGGTACCAATCAGCCCCAGCATTTT.